The sequence of this T cell receptor beta chain was determined in a study of Graves' ophthalmopathy and Graves' hyperthyroidism. Transcripts of RNA were the source for amplifying TCR beta CDR3 regions. An initial RT-PCR round employing HTBI primers preceded a second-round multiplex PCR. Via MiXCR, TCRdb re-called the multiplex PCR reads, giving one row per CDR3 protein. The sample has more than 300,000 distinct CDR3 sequences, 17% seen once. This clonotype was found many times. The clonotype originates from an adult woman with stable Graves' hyperthyroidism. Source material: peripheral blood.

The CDR3 loop reads CASTQWRQGRSEQYF. The CDR3 nucleotides are TGTGCCAGCACCCAATGGAGACAGGGGAGGTCCGAGCAGTACTTC. V and J are TRBV28 and TRBJ2-7, with 8 nucleotides matching TRBD1. Germline CDR1 MDHEN, CDR2 SYDVKM. The length of the CDR3 is 15 residues. The ends lost 7 bases at V and 6 bases at J; junction bases unmatched: 14.